This TCR beta chain stems from a study of cytomegalovirus exposure and HLA in healthy donors. Regarding the study as a whole: V- and J-gene trimming of TCR beta was linked (in a later analysis) to a missense DCLRE1C variant.

In the case of this clone: Its target is not known.

Per the germline V gene, CDR1 is LNHDA and CDR2 is SQIVND (reference sequence). CDR3 length: 15 amino acids. The ends lost 4 bases at V and 5 bases at J; junction bases unmatched: 10. PCR was performed using 60 Vbeta and 13 Jbeta primers. Sequencing used immunoSEQ multiplex PCR; TCRdb keeps in-frame clones, though not all of them. The table has about 180,000 clones, roughly 80% seen once; the top ten hold around 5.7%. The receptor comes from a man aged 35 to 55 in good health and CMV-seronegative. The specimen was PBMCs. The rearrangement links TRBV19 to TRBJ1-2, with TRBD1 matching 7 bases. In DNA, the CDR3 is TGTGCCAGTAGTACGACAAACAGGGGAGGATATGGCTACACCTTC. This codes for CASSTTNRGGYGYTF.